The T cell receptor beta chain under discussion was sequenced for a study of CD8 T cells in ankylosing spondylitis. Whole-study results and caveats: Seven to nine highly homologous variants made up a TCR beta motif that seemed to typify ankylosing spondylitis blood.

There are many counts of this clonotype. Its antigen remains unidentified. This CDR3 region has 15 residues. V was clipped by 0 bases and J by 0 bases; unmatched bases: 2. Germline CDR1 reads SGHRS; CDR2 reads YFSETQ. TCRdb re-called the 5' RACE reads with MiXCR, one entry per CDR3 protein. The sample lists tens of thousands of distinct CDR3 sequences; around 10% were seen once. The rearrangement uses TRBV5-1 and TRBJ2-5; the match to TRBD1 covers 7 bases. The clonotype originates from a male donor with ankylosing spondylitis or in good health (not recorded which). The sequencing sample was made of blood, either unsorted or a sorted T cell fraction (not recorded which). CDR3 sequence: CASSLATGHQETQYF. The DNA for the CDR3 is TGCGCCAGCAGCTTGGCGACAGGGCACCAAGAGACCCAGTACTTC.